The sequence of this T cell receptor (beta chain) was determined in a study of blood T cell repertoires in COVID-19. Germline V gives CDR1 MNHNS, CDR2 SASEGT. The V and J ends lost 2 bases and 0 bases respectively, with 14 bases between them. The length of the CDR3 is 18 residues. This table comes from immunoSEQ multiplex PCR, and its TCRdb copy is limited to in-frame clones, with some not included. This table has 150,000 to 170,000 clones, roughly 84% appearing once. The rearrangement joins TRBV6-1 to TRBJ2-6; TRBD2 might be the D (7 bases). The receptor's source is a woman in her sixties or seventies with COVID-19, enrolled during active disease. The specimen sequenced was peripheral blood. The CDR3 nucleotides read TGTGCCAGCAGTGAATTTACAGGGAGGGTCTCTGGGGCCAACGTCCTGACTTTC. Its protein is CASSEFTGRVSGANVLTF.